The rows below give T cell receptor beta chains drawn from one sample of a study of T cells in Graves' hyperthyroidism and ophthalmopathy. TCRdb re-called the multiplex PCR reads with MiXCR, one entry per CDR3 protein. The table includes roughly 700,000 distinct CDR3 sequences, roughly a sixth detected once. Sequenced: blood. The receptors were gathered from a man between 45 and 60 years old with Graves' hyperthyroidism. The CDR3 runs from the conserved cysteine through the conserved F or W. The D gene is left open where the match is weak. Some rows have no size entry. The others give once, few or many, or a class for an expanded clone.

>TRBJ1-5|-|many|TRBV6-2/TRBV6-3
TGTGCCAGCAGTTACGGGGGGCAGAGCAATCAGCCCCAGCATTTT
CASSYGGQSNQPQHF
>TRBJ2-2|TRBD1|many|TRBV7-2
TGTGCCAGCAGGACAGGGTGGGACACCGGGGAGCTGTTTTTT
CASRTGWDTGELFF
>TRBJ1-6|-|many|TRBV2
TGTGCCAGCAGGATGGACGGTGATAATTCACCCCTCCACTTT
CASRMDGDNSPLHF
>TRBJ2-1|TRBD2|-|TRBV12-3/TRBV12-4
TGTGCCAGCAGTGCCGGGACTAGCACCAATGAGCAGTTCTTC
CASSAGTSTNEQFF
>TRBJ2-1|TRBD2|few|TRBV19
TGTGCCAGTAGTAGCGGGAGGGTCAGTGAGCAGTTCTTC
CASSSGRVSEQFF
>TRBJ2-3|TRBD2|-|TRBV20-1
TGCAGTGCTAGATCGGGGGGACTAGCGGGAGGCCGGGCAGATACGCAGTATTTT
CSARSGGLAGGRADTQYF
>TRBJ1-5|-|few|TRBV28
TGTGCCAGCAAACAAAACAATCAGCCCCAGCATTTT
CASKQNNQPQHF
>TRBJ2-7|-|-|TRBV20-1
TGCAGTGCTAGAGATCGACAGTTCTCCTACGAGCAGTACTTC
CSARDRQFSYEQYF
>TRBJ1-2|-|many|TRBV28
TGTGCCAGCAGTCTACAGTTCTATGGCTACACCTTC
CASSLQFYGYTF
>TRBJ2-1|TRBD2|many|TRBV28
TGTGCCAGCAGTCCAGGACTAGCGAAGACCCATGAGCAGTTCTTC
CASSPGLAKTHEQFF
>TRBJ2-5|-|many|TRBV29-1
TGCAGCGTCGCTGAGGTCAACCAGGGAGGAGAGACCCAGTACTTC
CSVAEVNQGGETQYF
>TRBJ2-1|-|few|TRBV6-2/TRBV6-3
TGTGCCAGCAGTCCTCTCTTCGGGACACCGAAAGACTACAATGAGCAGTTCTTC
CASSPLFGTPKDYNEQFF
>TRBJ1-1|-|-|TRBV14
TGTGCCAGCAGCCTTAAAATAGGGGACACTGAAGCTTTCTTT
CASSLKIGDTEAFF
>TRBJ2-6|TRBD1|-|TRBV7-2
TGTGCCAGCAGCCAGGACAGGGCTGGGGCCAACGTCCTGACTTTC
CASSQDRAGANVLTF